The 14 T cell receptor beta chains below all came from one sample that was sequenced in a study of T-cell reconstitution after alpha-beta-depleted transplantation in children. The TCRbeta library was prepared with unique molecular identifiers. MiXCR, run by TCRdb on the PCR reads, gives a single entry per CDR3 protein. The sample includes hundreds of thousands of distinct CDR3 sequences, 9.5% to 15% of them seen just once. Sequencing was performed on PBMCs from the stem cell graft donor, taken from the stem cell graft. The receptor set was obtained from a human donor who donated a stem cell graft to a child with combined immunodeficiency.

The chain joins TRBV11-3 to TRBJ2-7; tentatively, D is TRBD2 (7 bases). The germline gives CDR1 SGHNT, CDR2 YENEEA. The CDR3 totals 12 residues. The ends were cut back, 3 bases at V and 13 bases at J, with 16 bases in the middle. CDR3 DNA sequence: TGTGCCAGCAGCTTCCGGGGGGCCAGGGCTTACTTC. This encodes CASSFRGARAYF.

The chain joins TRBV12-3 or TRBV12-4 to TRBJ1-2, with unresolved D. This CDR3 has 13 residues. The V gene lost 3 bases and the J gene lost 4 bases, with 9 bases spanning the gap. This CDR3 reads CASSFGYSYGYTF. CDR3 DNA: TGTGCCAGCAGTTTCGGATACAGCTATGGCTACACCTTC.

The genes are TRBV27 and TRBJ2-1; TRBD2 aligns across 9 bases. J lost 6 bases, V lost 1 base, and 13 bases had no gene match. The germline CDR1 and CDR2 sequences are MNHEY and SMNVEV (reference sequence). The CDR3 covers 18 residues. The CDR3 DNA reads TGTGCCAGCAGTTTATTAAAGGACGGGCGGGGGGGCATCAATGAGCAGTTCTTC. Its protein is CASSLLKDGRGGINEQFF.

The rearrangement joins TRBV20-1 to TRBJ2-1; the match to TRBD2 covers 7 bases. The CDR3 has 14 residues. Germline trimming cut 7 bases from V and 0 bases from J; bases unmatched to any gene: 6. CDR1 and CDR2 from the germline V gene are DFQATT and SNEGSKA (reference sequence). In nucleotides, the CDR3 is TGCAGTGTTGAGCGGGACGGCTCCTACAATGAGCAGTTCTTC. Translated, it gives CSVERDGSYNEQFF.

The genes are TRBV20-1 and TRBJ2-4; D not certain. The CDR3 extends over 12 amino acids. Germline assignment: CDR1 DFQATT and CDR2 SNEGSKA (reference sequence). V was shortened by 4 bases and J by 5 bases, with 9 bases between the two germline ends. In DNA form, the CDR3 reads TGCAGTGCTACCGGGCCCCAAAACATTCAGTACTTC. Protein: CSATGPQNIQYF.

The chain carries TRBV24-1 and TRBJ2-1; tentatively, D is TRBD2 (5 bases). Germline V gene sequence: CDR1 KGHDR, CDR2 SFDVKD. Trimming removed 5 bases from V and 6 bases from J, with 19 bases in between. The CDR3 runs 16 residues. The CDR3 nucleotides are TGTGCCACCAGTGGTCCAGCGAAAGGAGGCTTCAATGAGCAGTTCTTC. This encodes CATSGPAKGGFNEQFF.

The genes are TRBV11-2 and TRBJ2-1; 10 bases agree with TRBD2. Germline assignment: CDR1 SGHAT and CDR2 FQNNGV. The CDR3 is 16 residues long. V lost 3 bases, J lost 4 bases, and 6 bases stayed unmatched. CDR3: CASSFLAGALYNEQFF. The DNA of the CDR3 is TGTGCCAGCAGCTTCCTAGCGGGAGCCTTATACAATGAGCAGTTCTTC.

This clonotype was observed at least ten times. The chain uses TRBV5-1 and TRBJ1-4, with 7 bases fitting TRBD1. This CDR3 has 14 amino acids. V lost 1 base, J lost 7 bases, and 4 bases stayed unmatched. The germline CDR1 and CDR2 sequences are SGHRS and YFSETQ. The CDR3 loop reads CASSLRGGAEKLFF. CDR3 nucleotides: TGCGCCAGCAGCTTGAGAGGGGGCGCTGAAAAACTGTTTTTT.

This clonotype was observed a handful of times. The chain links TRBV15 to TRBJ2-1; D possibly corresponds to TRBD2 (6 bases). Trimming pared 5 bases from V and 5 bases from J, leaving 10 bases between. The germline gives CDR1 LNHNV, CDR2 YYDKDF (reference sequence). The CDR3 loop spans 13 amino acids. In DNA form, the CDR3 reads TGTGCCACCAGCCAGGACTACAACAATGAGCAGTTCTTC. Translation: CATSQDYNNEQFF.

This clonotype was picked up a small number of times. The V gene is TRBV9, the J gene TRBJ2-2; TRBD2 matches 13 bases. This CDR3 has 15 residues. CDR1 and CDR2 (germline): SGDLS, YYNGEE. J lost 7 bases, V lost 7 bases, and 7 bases had no gene match. The chain's CDR3 is CASGEGLAGDGELFF. The CDR3, as DNA: TGTGCCAGCGGGGAAGGACTAGCGGGGGACGGGGAGCTGTTTTTT.

The chain carries TRBV19 and TRBJ1-2; D uncertain. The germline V and J ends were trimmed by 7 bases and 4 bases, with 19 bases remaining between them. Per germline, CDR1 LNHDA and CDR2 SQIVND (reference sequence). The CDR3 length is 15 residues. This chain's CDR3 is CASTLLTDPLYGYTF. As DNA, the CDR3 is TGTGCCAGTACCCTCCTTACTGATCCCCTCTATGGCTACACCTTC. Looking up the rest from reference TRBV19 and TRBJ1-2 gives the full variable domain: DGGITQSPKYLFRKEGQNVTLSCEQNLNHDAMYWYRQDPGQGLRLIYYSQIVNDFQKGDIAEGYSVSREKKESFPLTVTSAQKNPTAFYLCASTLLTDPLYGYTFGSGTRLTVV.

This clonotype came up many times. At one of its ends the junction is not consistent with the germline gene, which may arise from a read error. V usage is TRBV12-3 or TRBV12-4 and J usage is TRBJ2-3; no reliable D call. This CDR3 has 11 residues. Written as DNA, the CDR3 is TGTGCCAGCAGCTTAGCAGATACGCAGTATTTT. This sequence encodes CASSLADTQYF.

At least ten counts were recorded for this clonotype. V gene TRBV28 combines with J gene TRBJ2-7; perhaps TRBD1 as D (5 bases). This CDR3 region has 14 residues. CDR1 is MDHEN and CDR2 is SYDVKM in the germline V gene. V lost 6 bases, J lost 6 bases, and 18 bases lay in between. This CDR3 is CASRATESPLEQYF. Written as DNA, the CDR3 is TGTGCCAGCAGGGCGACAGAGAGCCCACTCGAGCAGTACTTC.

The chain carries TRBV11-2 and TRBJ1-6, with 7 bases lining up with TRBD1. The J segment lost 0 bases and the V segment lost 1 base, leaving 9 bases of the junction unmatched. The germline CDR1 and CDR2 sequences are SGHAT and FQNNGV. The CDR3 has 19 amino acids. As DNA, the CDR3 is TGTGCCAGCAGCTTAGTAGGCCAGGGGGTAACCTCCTATAATTCACCCCTCCACTTT. This translates into CASSLVGQGVTSYNSPLHF.